This T cell receptor (beta chain) was retrieved from a study of T cell clonotyping in hematopoietic cell transplantation (dated by TCRdb to about 2021). Study-wide context: Pretransplant recipient samples were obtained after cytoreduction. A total of around 140 blood samples were collected in the study from 35 consecutive transplant recipients and their related donors. Patient recruitment ran from 2015 to early 2017, and follow-up continued until late 2020 or death.

The investigation overall reported the following: Inverse Simpson Index values from donors and from recipients before transplant predicted broader TCR repertoire diversity after transplant. The sample size was limited, and CD4 and CD8 repertoire contributions could not be separated because cells were not sorted. After transplant, TCR diversity in recipients dropped, and pathologically expanded clonotypes increased progressively from day 30 to day 180. Only a small fraction of recipient repertoires overlapped donor repertoires, with over 95% appearing de novo at the given depth.

Explained via the paper, the time point label denotes: recipient sample about 28 days before transplant, after cytoreduction. Recipient blood was collected about 28 days before transplant and at days 30, 100 and 180 after transplant. Nuclei Lysis Solution was used to extract genomic DNA from fresh or cryopreserved unfractionated peripheral blood mononuclear cells. Worth noting for this clone: Its antigen specificity is not known. No much larger clone exists at a distance of one base, and base qualities are not known.

The junction shows trimming of 6 bases on V and 4 bases on J, plus 12 bases between the germline ends. The CDR3 runs 13 amino acids, cysteine and phenylalanine included. Only the CDR3 DNA is retained, 39 bases long and in frame from the first base. The germline V gene provides CDR1 MDHEN and CDR2 SYDVKM. TCR beta CDR3 regions were amplified from genomic DNA with the immunoSEQ assay, a bias-controlled multiplex PCR using V- and J-specific primers. In a second PCR step, a proprietary barcode and Illumina adapter sequences were attached to the CDR3 amplicons. An Illumina MiSeq instrument was used to sequence the CDR3 libraries. In the authors' own workflow: Export and quality control were handled in immunoSEQ Analyzer 3.0, while downstream analyses relied on R Bioconductor and Immunarch. Only productive rearrangements within the normalized downsampled data set were used in the calculation of repertoire metrics. In the normalized cohort, clonotypes with more than 5 templates were defined as pathologically expanded. The Inverse Simpson Index served as the measure of repertoire diversity. The non-normalized data set was used for CMV-specificity analyses so that all clonotypes could be captured. Held by TCRdb, this immuneACCESS table contains in-frame sequences only and omits some clones. Under half of the omission traces to an unresolved V gene where checked; the cause of the rest is unknown. V and J calls and clone size are as listed in that table; D and trimming were resolved from the DNA. Present in this sample are tens of thousands of clones, 90% to 97% of which were seen just once. The ten top clones hold roughly 1.7% of the sample.

This sequence was found in a woman between 50 and 59 years old with acute myeloid leukemia. Some clones in this sample may be carry-over from other donors' samples. Recombination connected TRBV28 to TRBJ1-2, with no reliable assignment of the D segment. The specimen comprised peripheral blood mononuclear cells, sampled before stem cell transplant. The CDR3 amino acid sequence is: CASSAHRSYGYTF. The base sequence is TGTGCCAGCAGCGCCCATCGGTCCTATGGCTACACCTTC.